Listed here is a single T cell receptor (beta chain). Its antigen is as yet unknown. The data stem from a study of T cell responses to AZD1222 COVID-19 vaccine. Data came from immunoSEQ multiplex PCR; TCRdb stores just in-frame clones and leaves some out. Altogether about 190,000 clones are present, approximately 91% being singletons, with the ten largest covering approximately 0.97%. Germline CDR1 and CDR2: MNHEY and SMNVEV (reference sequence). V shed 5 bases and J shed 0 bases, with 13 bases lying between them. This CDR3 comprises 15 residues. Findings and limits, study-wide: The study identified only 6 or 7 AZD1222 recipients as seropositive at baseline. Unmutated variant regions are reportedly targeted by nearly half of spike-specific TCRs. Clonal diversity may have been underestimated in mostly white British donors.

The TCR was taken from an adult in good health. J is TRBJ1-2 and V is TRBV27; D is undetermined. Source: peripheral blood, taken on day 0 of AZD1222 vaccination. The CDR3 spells CASSGTGSPNYGYTF. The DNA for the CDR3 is TGTGCCAGCAGTGGTACTGGCAGCCCTAACTATGGCTACACCTTC.